The T cell receptor beta chain under discussion was sequenced for a study of T cells expressing NK-cell markers. Overall study context: Just one sequenced donor of eight was HCMV-seronegative, while seven were seropositive. Study conclusions and caveats: The contribution of dominant NKG2C+ clonotypes to CD8+ T cells in more than five donors was roughly 1.0-7.5%. Clarity on HCMV specificity was lacking for the expanded NKG2C+ T cell clones.

Note on this clonotype: Antigen: not known.

After re-calling the 5' RACE reads, TCRdb lists one entry per CDR3 protein, DNA absent. Its table lists about 150,000 distinct CDR3 sequences. The CDR3 is made up of 15 amino acids. Germline V gene sequence: CDR1 MNHEY, CDR2 SMNVEV (reference sequence). The rearrangement links TRBV27 to TRBJ2-5; TCRdb gives TRBD1 as the D gene, but with no DNA this cannot be confirmed. The specimen was blood T cells: a sorted CD56 or NKG2C T cell subset, CD4+ or CD8+ T cells, or bulk PBMC T cells (not recorded which). This receptor was taken from a man between 18 and 69 years old in good health. CDR3 protein: CASSQNPGRKETQYF.